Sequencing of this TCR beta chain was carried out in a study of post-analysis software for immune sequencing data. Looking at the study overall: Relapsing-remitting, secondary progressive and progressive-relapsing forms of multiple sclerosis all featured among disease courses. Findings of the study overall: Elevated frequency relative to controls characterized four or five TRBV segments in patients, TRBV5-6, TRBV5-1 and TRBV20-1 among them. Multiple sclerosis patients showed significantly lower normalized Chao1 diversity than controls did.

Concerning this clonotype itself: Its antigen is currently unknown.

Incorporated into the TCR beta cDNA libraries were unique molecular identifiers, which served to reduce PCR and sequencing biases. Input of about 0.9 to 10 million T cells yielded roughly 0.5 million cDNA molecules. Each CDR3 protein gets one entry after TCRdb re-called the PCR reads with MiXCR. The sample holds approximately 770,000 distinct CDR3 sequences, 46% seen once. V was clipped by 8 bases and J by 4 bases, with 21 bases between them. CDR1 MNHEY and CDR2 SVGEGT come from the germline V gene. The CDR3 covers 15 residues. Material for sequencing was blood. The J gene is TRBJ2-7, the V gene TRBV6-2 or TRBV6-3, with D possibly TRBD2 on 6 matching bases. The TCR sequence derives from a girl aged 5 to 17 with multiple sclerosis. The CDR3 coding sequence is TGTGCCAGCTGTTCCTGGAGGGCAGCGGAATACGAGCAGTACTTC. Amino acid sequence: CASCSWRAAEYEQYF.